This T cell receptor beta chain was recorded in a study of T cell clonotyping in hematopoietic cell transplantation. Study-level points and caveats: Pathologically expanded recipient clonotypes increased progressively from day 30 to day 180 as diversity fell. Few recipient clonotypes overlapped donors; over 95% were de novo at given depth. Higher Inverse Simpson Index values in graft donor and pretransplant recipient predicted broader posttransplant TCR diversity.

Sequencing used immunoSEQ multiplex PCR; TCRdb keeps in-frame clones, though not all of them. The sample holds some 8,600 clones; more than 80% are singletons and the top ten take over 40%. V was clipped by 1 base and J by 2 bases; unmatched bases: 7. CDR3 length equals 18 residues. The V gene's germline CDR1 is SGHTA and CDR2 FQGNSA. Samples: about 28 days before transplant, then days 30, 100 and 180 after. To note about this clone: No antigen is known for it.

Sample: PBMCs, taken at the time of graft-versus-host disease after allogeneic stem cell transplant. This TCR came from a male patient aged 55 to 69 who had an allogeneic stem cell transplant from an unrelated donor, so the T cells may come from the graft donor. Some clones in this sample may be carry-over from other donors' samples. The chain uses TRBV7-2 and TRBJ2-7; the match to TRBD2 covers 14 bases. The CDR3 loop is CASSLGGTSGGRAYEQYF. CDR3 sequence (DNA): TGTGCCAGCAGCTTAGGGGGGACTAGCGGGGGCCGGGCCTACGAGCAGTACTTC.